The T cell receptor (beta chain) described here comes from a study of sequential checkpoint blockade in melanoma. The CDR3 extends over 14 amino acids. Per the germline V gene, CDR1 is SGHAT and CDR2 is FQNNGV. Trimming took 3 bases from V and 4 from J; bases not matched to a gene: 3. Noted treatment: randomized to nivolumab then ipilimumab (arm A) or the reverse (arm B). Live CD3+CD8+ CD19− CD56− cells were sorted from PBMCs. The table came from immunoSEQ multiplex PCR; TCRdb's copy has only in-frame clones and leaves some out. Among under 15,000 clones listed, roughly 70% were seen once. The rearrangement links TRBV11-2 to TRBJ2-7; 10 positions match TRBD1. The TCR sequence derives from a human donor with melanoma. This material consisted of CD8+ T cells sorted from blood (inferred from file names), taken from a patient given nivolumab and ipilimumab in sequence. CDR3 DNA sequence: TGTGCCAGCAGCTTTGGGACAGGGGTTTACGAGCAGTACTTC. Amino acids: CASSFGTGVYEQYF.